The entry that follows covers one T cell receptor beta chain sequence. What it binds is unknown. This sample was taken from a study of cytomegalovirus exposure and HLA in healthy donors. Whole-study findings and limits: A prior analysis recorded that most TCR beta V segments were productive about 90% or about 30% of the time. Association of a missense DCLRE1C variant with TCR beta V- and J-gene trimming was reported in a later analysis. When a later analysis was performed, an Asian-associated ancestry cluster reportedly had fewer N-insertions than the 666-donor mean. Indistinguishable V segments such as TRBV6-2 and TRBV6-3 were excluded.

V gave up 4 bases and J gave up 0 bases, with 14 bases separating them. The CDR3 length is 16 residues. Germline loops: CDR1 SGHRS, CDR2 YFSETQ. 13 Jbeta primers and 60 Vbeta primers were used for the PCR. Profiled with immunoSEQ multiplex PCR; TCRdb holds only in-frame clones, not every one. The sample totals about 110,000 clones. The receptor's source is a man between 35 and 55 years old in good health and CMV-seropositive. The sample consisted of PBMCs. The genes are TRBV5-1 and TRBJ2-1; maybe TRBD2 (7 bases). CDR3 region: CASSGGAGSSYNEQFF. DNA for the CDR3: TGCGCCAGCAGCGGGGGGGCGGGAAGCTCCTACAATGAGCAGTTCTTC.